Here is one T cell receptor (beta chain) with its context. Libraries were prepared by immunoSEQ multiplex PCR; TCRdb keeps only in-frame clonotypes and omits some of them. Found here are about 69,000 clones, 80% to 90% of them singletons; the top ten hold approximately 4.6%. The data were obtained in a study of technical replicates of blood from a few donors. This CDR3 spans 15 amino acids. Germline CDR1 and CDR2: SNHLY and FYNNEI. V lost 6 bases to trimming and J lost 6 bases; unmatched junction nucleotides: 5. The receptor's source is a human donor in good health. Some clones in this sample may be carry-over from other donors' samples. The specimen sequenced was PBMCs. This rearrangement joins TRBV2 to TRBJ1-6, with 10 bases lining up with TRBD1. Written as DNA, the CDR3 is TGTGCCAGCAGCGACAGGGGGCAGGGTAATTCACCCCTCCACTTT. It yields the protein CASSDRGQGNSPLHF.